This TCR beta chain is from a study of early T cells in non-severe SARS-CoV-2 infection. The length of the CDR3 is 16 residues. Germline lookup yields CDR1 MGHRA and CDR2 YSYEKL. Between the trimmed V and J ends, which lost 1 base and 3 bases, there was a span of 15 bases. TCRdb ran MiXCR on the 5' RACE reads and lists one entry per CDR3 protein. The table includes tens of thousands of distinct CDR3 sequences, 13% to 15% detected once. This clonotype turned up a few times. The chain is built from TRBV4-1 and TRBJ2-5; D unclear. Source: whole blood, taken at baseline. This sequence originates from an adult who was a healthcare worker with PCR-confirmed SARS-CoV-2 infection or an uninfected control (not recorded which). CDR3 sequence (DNA): TGCGCCAGCAGCCAAGGACCGACCAGAACAGAAGAGACCCAGTACTTC. This codes for CASSQGPTRTEETQYF.